This T cell receptor (beta chain) stems from a study of T cell responses to AZD1222 COVID-19 vaccine. Trimming removed 2 bases from V and 2 bases from J; junction bases left unmatched: 4. Germline V gives CDR1 SGHRS, CDR2 YFSETQ. The CDR3 is 16 residues long. Findings and caveats of the study: Repertoire sampling occurred only after the peak T cell response. Variant regions that are unmutated are reportedly the target of nearly half of spike-specific TCRs.

Assay used: immunoSEQ multiplex PCR; TCRdb lists only in-frame clones, some missing. The sample includes 73,000 or so clones, 82% of them seen just once. With respect to this clone: Its antigen is undetermined.

This chain links TRBV5-1 with TRBJ2-2, with 9 positions matching TRBD1. The TCR comes from an adult in good health. The sample in question was peripheral blood, obtained on day 0 of AZD1222 vaccination. The CDR3 spells CASSLQGARNTGELFF. The CDR3 DNA sequence: TGCGCCAGCAGCTTACAGGGGGCACGAAACACCGGGGAGCTGTTTTTT.